One sample yielded the 7 T cell receptor beta chains listed below, sequenced in a study of T cells expressing NK-cell markers. Each CDR3 protein gets one entry in TCRdb, which reprocessed the 5' RACE reads and gives no DNA. The sample spans some 150,000 distinct CDR3 sequences; the ten largest clones claim approximately 12%. Sample: blood T cells: a sorted CD56 or NKG2C T cell subset, CD4+ or CD8+ T cells, or bulk PBMC T cells (not recorded which). These receptors all come from a man between 18 and 35 years old in good health.

This chain connects TRBV12-3 or TRBV12-4 to TRBJ2-5; as DNA is missing, the TRBD2 call by TCRdb cannot be tested. The CDR3 extends over 16 amino acids. This CDR3 reads CASSQSSGRNQETQYF.

This sequence joins TRBV9 and TRBJ2-2; TCRdb's assignment of TRBD2 cannot be checked, as there is no DNA. The CDR3 contains 15 residues. Per the germline V gene, CDR1 is SGDLS and CDR2 is YYNGEE. The CDR3 sequence is CASSLVGVSTGELFF.

This rearrangement joins TRBV7-2 to TRBJ2-1; no DNA is available, so the TRBD2 call from TCRdb remains unchecked. Germline CDR1 reads SGHTA; CDR2 reads FQGNSA. There are 16 residues in the CDR3. Here the CDR3 reads CASSWGTSGYYNEQFF.

This chain uses TRBV24-1 with TRBJ2-1; TCRdb selects TRBD2, and the lack of DNA leaves this call unchecked. The germline gives CDR1 KGHDR, CDR2 SFDVKD. The CDR3 spans 16 residues. CDR3 sequence reads: CATSDSTSGSLGEQFF.

The rearrangement uses TRBV7-9 and TRBJ2-1; TCRdb gives TRBD2 as the D gene, but with no DNA this cannot be confirmed. Germline CDR1 reads SEHNR; CDR2 reads FQNEAQ (reference sequence). The CDR3 length is 17 residues. CDR3 protein: CASSLAGGLEPYNEQFF.

The V and J genes are TRBV6-1 and TRBJ2-5; TCRdb proposes TRBD1, but this gene call is untestable without DNA. The V gene's germline CDR1 is MNHNS and CDR2 SASEGT. The CDR3 extends over 16 amino acids. The CDR3 sequence: CASSPVGRGTKETQYF.

V and J are TRBV5-6 and TRBJ2-4. This CDR3 contains 15 residues. Germline CDR1 is SGHDT and CDR2 is YYEEEE. The CDR3: CASSHTDGNKNIQYF.